Listed here are 5 T cell receptor beta chains from one sample, sequenced in a study of T cell responses to AZD1222 COVID-19 vaccine. Produced via immunoSEQ multiplex PCR; TCRdb's table is partial and in-frame only. The sample consists of over 150,000 clones, just over 90% of them appearing once. Sequenced material: peripheral blood, taken on day 0 of AZD1222 vaccination. These receptor sequences come from an adult in good health.

The chain carries TRBV27 and TRBJ1-1, with D possibly matching TRBD1 (5 bases). Germline CDR1 MNHEY, CDR2 SMNVEV (reference sequence). The CDR3 covers 16 residues. The V and J ends lost 1 base and 0 bases respectively, with 12 bases between them. CDR3 protein: CASSLFLGGMNTEAFF. The CDR3 nucleotides are TGTGCCAGCAGTTTATTTCTGGGGGGAATGAACACTGAAGCTTTCTTT.

Concerning this clone itself: This sample includes further DNA sequences coding for the same CDR3. J is TRBJ1-4 and V is TRBV18; TRBD1 might be the D (6 bases). The CDR3 covers 13 residues. With 4 bases removed from V and 6 bases from J, the gap between germline ends came to 9 bases. Germline-derived CDR1 and CDR2 are KGHSH and LQKENI. CDR3 sequence reads: CASSRSGDEKLFF. CDR3 bases: TGTGCCAGCTCACGGTCAGGGGATGAAAAACTGTTTTTT.

The chain combines TRBV11-2 with TRBJ1-6; no definite D call. Germline loops: CDR1 SGHAT, CDR2 FQNNGV. This CDR3 has 13 residues. Trimming took off 6 bases at V and 9 bases at J, with 12 bases between the two ends. Here the CDR3 DNA reads TGTGCCAGCAGGTCCCGTAAAGGTTCACCCCTCCACTTT. Translation: CASRSRKGSPLHF.

The CDR3 DNA follows: TGTGCCAGCAGCCCAGGGTACACCTATAATTCACCCCTCCACTTT. It specifies CASSPGYTYNSPLHF. The genes are TRBV28 and TRBJ1-6; D possibly corresponds to TRBD1 (5 bases). Germline V gene sequence: CDR1 MDHEN, CDR2 SYDVKM. This CDR3 spans 15 amino acids. V was clipped by 6 bases and J by 2 bases, with 11 bases between them.

The gene calls are TRBV5-1 and TRBJ1-4; D gene ambiguous. The V end was cut by 5 bases, the J end by 3 bases, with 11 bases between. The CDR3 loop spans 14 amino acids. Germline values: CDR1 SGHRS, CDR2 YFSETQ. CDR3 nucleotide sequence: TGCGCCAGCAGAAACGGTCAGCCTAATGAAAAACTGTTTTTT. This gives the protein CASRNGQPNEKLFF.